This entry features one TCR beta chain sequence. Its antigen is not identified. Alongside a J-beta primer mix, a sample-barcoded 5' primer served in a second PCR lasting about 6 to 11 cycles. The authors tagged each cDNA molecule using a template-switch adaptor with 12 random nucleotides. TCRdb called the 5' RACE reads again in MiXCR, with one record for every CDR3 protein. In the table there are about 1,800,000 distinct CDR3 sequences, 28% of which are singletons. This entry belongs to a study of blood T cells in healthy people across ages. Findings and caveats of the study: There was no known CMV status for donors, so expanded clonotype changes were possibly confounded.

This sequence was found in a woman in her twenties or thirties in good health. Sequenced material: blood.

The CDR3: CASRGTSGGARSQETQYF. The CDR3, as DNA: TGTGCCAGCAGAGGTACTAGCGGGGGGGCTCGTAGTCAAGAGACCCAGTACTTC. V usage is TRBV2 and J usage is TRBJ2-5, with 13 nucleotides matching TRBD2. Per germline, CDR1 SNHLY and CDR2 FYNNEI. The V gene end was trimmed by 6 bases and the J gene end by 2 bases; junction bases not matched to a gene: 12. The CDR3 spans 18 residues.